One and the same sample provided the 18 T cell receptor beta chains below, sequenced in a study of vaccination and CD4 T cells after COVID-19. As to treatment: approximately 11-day PBMC culture with coronavirus spike peptide pools or control peptides (ViraFEST assay). The Oncomine TCR Beta short-read assay was applied to DNA of cultured CD4+ T cells. TCRdb used MiXCR to reprocess the PCR reads, holding one entry per CDR3 protein. The data hold 8,000 to 10,000 distinct CDR3 sequences, with around 37% observed a single time. What these receptors recognize is not known. Specimen: CD4+ T cells from blood, cultured in vitro. Receptors were obtained from a human donor who had recovered from COVID-19.

This rearrangement joins TRBV7-9 to TRBJ2-3, with TRBD2 as a possible D gene (5 bases). The CDR3 is made up of 17 amino acids. Germline CDR1 is SEHNR and CDR2 is FQNEAQ (reference sequence). The ends were cut back, 5 bases at V and 4 bases at J, with 22 bases in the middle. CDR3 nucleotide sequence: TGTGCCAGCAGCGCCGGCCCTAGCTTGGGATCGGCAGATACGCAGTATTTT. Protein sequence: CASSAGPSLGSADTQYF. Variable domain in full (rest from reference TRBV7-9 and TRBJ2-3): DTGVSQNPRHKITKRGQNVTFRCDPISEHNRLYWYRQTLGQGPEFLTYFQNEAQLEKSRLLSDRFSAERPKGSFSTLEIQRTEQGDSAMYLCASSAGPSLGSADTQYFGPGTRLTVL.

This chain uses TRBV9 with TRBJ1-4; 7 positions match TRBD1. CDR3 length equals 16 residues. Germline V gives CDR1 SGDLS, CDR2 YYNGEE. The J segment lost 5 bases and the V segment lost 4 bases, leaving 11 bases of the junction unmatched. CDR3 residues: CASSNPQGGVNEKLFF. In DNA form, the CDR3 reads TGTGCCAGCAGCAATCCCCAGGGGGGAGTAAATGAAAAACTGTTTTTT.

V and J are TRBV5-1 and TRBJ1-2; D gene ambiguous. Trimming cost V 4 bases and J 8 bases, with 15 bases left between them. Germline lookup yields CDR1 SGHRS and CDR2 YFSETQ. The CDR3 is 13 amino acids. The CDR3 sequence: CASSPIKGRGYTF. Written as DNA, the CDR3 is TGCGCCAGCAGCCCGATAAAAGGGCGAGGCTACACCTTC.

This clonotype was observed a handful of times. The rearrangement joins TRBV11-2 to TRBJ2-2; TRBD1 is a possible D gene (5 bases). V lost 4 bases, J lost 3 bases, and 12 bases lay in between. This CDR3 has 15 residues. Germline-derived CDR1 and CDR2 are SGHAT and FQNNGV. This chain's CDR3 is CASSSLTGDTGELFF. CDR3 in DNA: TGTGCCAGCAGCTCCCTAACAGGAGACACCGGGGAGCTGTTTTTT.

V is TRBV7-9 and J is TRBJ2-2; either TRBD1 or TRBD2 may fit D (5 bases each). Germline assignment: CDR1 SEHNR and CDR2 FQNEAQ (reference sequence). Deletions cut 8 bases from V and 4 bases from J, with 14 bases between. The CDR3 runs to 14 residues. The CDR3, as DNA: TGTGCCAGCCCTCTGAGGGGCCCCACCGGGGAGCTGTTTTTT. It encodes CASPLRGPTGELFF.

The chain links TRBV7-9 to TRBJ2-5; D is uncertain. The V end lost 5 bases, the J end lost 1 base, and 14 bases lay between the germline ends. The CDR3 spans 15 residues. Germline-derived CDR1 and CDR2 are SEHNR and FQNEAQ (reference sequence). CDR3 sequence (DNA): TGTGCCAGCAGCCCCTGGACGCTTACCCAAGAGACCCAGTACTTC. It is translated as CASSPWTLTQETQYF.

V is TRBV5-1 and J is TRBJ2-2; 7 bases are shared with TRBD1. CDR1 SGHRS and CDR2 YFSETQ come from the germline V gene. The CDR3 runs to 15 residues. V dropped 3 bases and J dropped 7; count of bases not matched to a gene: 9. Written as DNA, the CDR3 is TGCGCCAGCAGCTACAGGGGACCGGGGAGCGGGGAGCTGTTTTTT. It translates to CASSYRGPGSGELFF.

This sequence joins TRBV20-1 and TRBJ1-3; D is uncertain. The germline CDR1 and CDR2 sequences are DFQATT and SNEGSKA (reference sequence). The V and J ends lost 6 bases and 2 bases respectively, with 11 bases between them. There are 13 residues in the CDR3. The CDR3, as DNA: TGCAGTGCAGGGATTGGGGCTGGAAACACCATATATTTT. Protein product: CSAGIGAGNTIYF.

The chain recombines TRBV5-1 with TRBJ1-1; D ambiguous. The germline V gene has CDR1 SGHRS and CDR2 YFSETQ. CDR3 length: 15 amino acids. The V and J ends lost 0 bases and 0 bases respectively, with 9 bases between them. The CDR3 nucleotides read TGCGCCAGCAGCTTGGAGCCATCCATGAACACTGAAGCTTTCTTT. Its protein is CASSLEPSMNTEAFF.

The J gene is TRBJ1-5, the V gene TRBV19; D is ambiguous. The CDR3 contains 16 residues. Trimming removed 1 base at V and 3 bases at J, with 13 bases between. Germline V CDR1 and CDR2: LNHDA, SQIVND (reference sequence). CDR3 loop: CASSIVGGRNNQPQHF. CDR3 sequence (DNA): TGTGCCAGTAGTATAGTCGGCGGCAGGAACAATCAGCCCCAGCATTTT.

The chain recombines TRBV6-1 with TRBJ2-1, with TRBD2 identical over 8 bases. J lost 7 bases, V lost 3 bases, and 11 bases had no gene match. The V gene's germline CDR1 is MNHNS and CDR2 SASEGT. This CDR3 has 16 amino acids. The chain's CDR3 is CASSEGGVAGSNEQFF. CDR3 DNA sequence: TGTGCCAGCAGTGAGGGGGGGGTAGCGGGGAGTAATGAGCAGTTCTTC.

This chain connects TRBV5-1 to TRBJ2-3, with D perhaps TRBD1 (6 bases). Trimming took off 4 bases at V and 2 bases at J, with 14 bases between the two ends. Germline-derived CDR1 and CDR2 are SGHRS and YFSETQ. This CDR3 spans 15 amino acids. The CDR3 coding sequence is TGCGCCAGCAGCATATCAGGGGATATCACAGATACGCAGTATTTT. This gives the protein CASSISGDITDTQYF.

This clonotype was counted a few times. The DNA for the CDR3 is TGCAGTGCTAGGGACCTGAGGAAGACCTACGAGCAGTACTTC. This sequence encodes CSARDLRKTYEQYF. The chain employs TRBV20-1 and TRBJ2-7; the D is unclear. The CDR3 extends over 14 amino acids. Germline V gives CDR1 DFQATT, CDR2 SNEGSKA (reference sequence). Deletions cut 3 bases from V and 2 bases from J, with 14 bases between.

This clonotype appeared a single time. The chain links TRBV5-1 to TRBJ2-5; D is ambiguous. Germline CDR1 reads SGHRS; CDR2 reads YFSETQ. The CDR3 runs to 13 residues. V was pared by 0 bases and J by 5 bases, with 8 bases between. In DNA, the CDR3 is TGCGCCAGCAGCTTGGCGGAGAGGGAGACCCAGTACTTC. The encoded protein is CASSLAERETQYF.

The chain carries TRBV11-3 and TRBJ1-3; D remains unclear. Per germline, CDR1 SGHNT and CDR2 YENEEA. The CDR3 is 14 residues long. Trimming pared 0 bases from V and 4 bases from J, leaving 7 bases between. The CDR3 DNA reads as TGTGCCAGCAGCTTAGATTTTTCCGGAAACACCATATATTTT. This encodes CASSLDFSGNTIYF.

The V and J genes are TRBV6-1 and TRBJ2-2; D could derive from TRBD1 or TRBD2 (6 bases each). Trimming removed 9 bases at V and 6 bases at J, with 11 bases between. The CDR3 extends over 12 amino acids. The germline CDR1 and CDR2 sequences are MNHNS and SASEGT. DNA of the CDR3: TGTGCCAGTAGAAGGGGGGCCGGGGAGCTGTTTTTT. Protein sequence: CASRRGAGELFF.

This rearrangement joins TRBV4-1 to TRBJ2-1; no reliable D call. This CDR3 has 17 amino acids. Germline CDR1 and CDR2: MGHRA and YSYEKL. V shed 1 base and J shed 0 bases, with 13 bases lying between them. The chain's CDR3 is CASSQGLARSSYNEQFF. The CDR3 nucleotides read TGCGCCAGCAGCCAAGGGTTGGCGCGAAGCTCCTACAATGAGCAGTTCTTC.

Here the CDR3 reads CASSEGTVGANVLTF. The CDR3, as DNA: TGTGCCAGCAGTGAGGGGACAGTAGGGGCCAACGTCCTGACTTTC. V and J are TRBV6-1 and TRBJ2-6; 7 bases match TRBD1. J was trimmed by 4 bases and V by 3 bases; bases with no gene match: 3. CDR1 and CDR2 from the germline V gene are MNHNS and SASEGT. CDR3 length: 15 amino acids.